This TCR beta chain was sequenced during a study of OX40 agonist ivuxolimab in advanced cancers. Study-level information: Partial responses, seen in three patients, involved one hepatocellular carcinoma and two cutaneous melanomas. Study results and caveats: Among the nonresponders, some also had low normalized T-cell clonal expansion. In CD8+ T cells, expanded clones were on average more numerous than in CD4+.

The protocol was immunoSEQ multiplex PCR, while the TCRdb copy is restricted to in-frame clones and leaves out a portion. Of 30,000 to 35,000 clones listed, roughly 82% were seen once; the top ten hold around 12%. Samples were taken at baseline and on day 1 of cycles 4 and 7. The CDR3 totals 19 residues. Germline V CDR1 and CDR2: SEHNR, FQNEAQ (reference sequence). V lost 5 bases to trimming and J lost 0 bases; unmatched junction nucleotides: 14. Points on this clone: Its antigen remains unknown.

This material consisted of CD4+ or CD8+ T cells sorted from blood, taken in a trial of the OX40 agonist ivuxolimab. This rearrangement joins TRBV7-9 to TRBJ2-1, with TRBD2 matching 9 bases. The receptor was derived from an adult with an advanced solid tumor such as melanoma, head and neck, liver or kidney cancer. The CDR3 sequence is CASSQPTSGLPSSYNEQFF. The CDR3 DNA reads as TGTGCCAGCAGCCAGCCGACTAGCGGTCTCCCGAGCTCCTACAATGAGCAGTTCTTC.